The 16 T cell receptor beta chains listed next were all sequenced from one sample in a study of blood T cell repertoires in COVID-19. Profiling relied on immunoSEQ multiplex PCR, and the TCRdb table lists in-frame clones only, not all of them. The sample holds 430,000 or so clones, 85% to 90% seen once. The specimen was peripheral blood. These receptors all stem from a man between 18 and 29 years old with COVID-19, enrolled during active disease.

The V gene is TRBV24-1, the J gene TRBJ2-3, with 7 bases aligning to TRBD1. The V gene's germline CDR1 is KGHDR and CDR2 SFDVKD. There are 17 residues in the CDR3. Germline trimming cut 4 bases from V and 1 base from J; bases unmatched to any gene: 10. The CDR3 DNA reads TGTGCCACCAGTGACCCTACAGGGGTGGGGGGCACAGATACGCAGTATTTT. Translated: CATSDPTGVGGTDTQYF.

The V gene is TRBV5-6, the J gene TRBJ2-3; 8 bases fit TRBD2. CDR1 and CDR2 (germline): SGHDT, YYEEEE. This CDR3 has 16 residues. The V and J ends lost 1 base and 2 bases, in that order; junction bases with no gene match: 6. CDR3 in amino acids: CASSLMAGGNTDTQYF. The CDR3 coding sequence is TGTGCCAGCAGCTTGATGGCGGGAGGTAACACAGATACGCAGTATTTT.

The rearrangement links TRBV29-1 to TRBJ1-1, with 8 nucleotides matching TRBD1. J gave up 8 bases and V 7 bases, and 3 bases lay outside the gene matches. Germline V CDR1 and CDR2: SQVTM, ANQGSEA. The CDR3 is 10 amino acids. CDR3 nucleotides: TGCAGCGCACAGGGGGTAGAAGCTTTCTTT. Its protein is CSAQGVEAFF.

The chain recombines TRBV18 with TRBJ2-7; 7 nucleotides agree with TRBD1. V was clipped by 3 bases and J by 3 bases; unmatched bases: 2. Germline lookup yields CDR1 KGHSH and CDR2 LQKENI. CDR3 size: 13 residues. CDR3 sequence (DNA): TGTGCCAGCTCACCCGGGACAGACTACGAGCAGTACTTC. It is translated as CASSPGTDYEQYF.

V gene TRBV7-2 combines with J gene TRBJ1-2; 8 bases are a match to TRBD1. Trimming removed 1 base from V and 8 bases from J; junction bases left unmatched: 6. CDR1 SGHTA and CDR2 FQGNSA come from the germline V gene. This CDR3 spans 14 amino acids. CDR3 nucleotide sequence: TGTGCCAGCAGCTTAGGCCAGGGGGCGCAGGGCTACACCTTC. It specifies CASSLGQGAQGYTF.

The chain carries TRBV19 and TRBJ1-5; D is perhaps TRBD1 (5 bases). This CDR3 has 15 amino acids. In germline, CDR1 is LNHDA, CDR2 SQIVND (reference sequence). V lost 7 bases to trimming and J lost 2 bases, with 15 bases between them. CDR3 in DNA: TGTGCCAGTATGGGGGGGGATTTGGGCAATCAGCCCCAGCATTTT. This sequence encodes CASMGGDLGNQPQHF.

Regarding this clone: Mismatch with germline at one junction end may stem from a read error. This sequence joins TRBV12-3 or TRBV12-4 and TRBJ2-5; TRBD1 matches at 8 bases. The CDR3 totals 11 residues. CDR3 in amino acids: CASSAGTGCDF. In nucleotides, the CDR3 is TGTGCCAGCAGTGCCGGGACAGGTTGTGACTTC.

J is TRBJ1-4 and V is TRBV2, with D possibly matching TRBD1 (5 bases). There are 14 residues in the CDR3. CDR1 is SNHLY, CDR2 FYNNEI, per germline. Between the trimmed V and J ends, which lost 6 bases and 8 bases, there was a span of 16 bases. CDR3 residues: CASRPVGGDEKLFF. The CDR3 coding sequence is TGTGCCAGCAGGCCCGTGGGGGGGGACGAAAAACTGTTTTTT.

This clone has more than one count but fewer than ten. The chain couples TRBV4-1 to TRBJ2-7, with 7 bases matching TRBD1. CDR1 and CDR2 (germline): MGHRA, YSYEKL. V was clipped by 3 bases and J by 3 bases; unmatched bases: 8. The CDR3 covers 15 residues. The DNA for the CDR3 is TGCGCCAGCAGCCAGGCCCCGGGACAGAACTACGAGCAGTACTTC. The encoded protein is CASSQAPGQNYEQYF.

This clone has just one count. The chain carries TRBV4-1 and TRBJ2-1; perhaps TRBD1 as D (6 bases). Trimming removed 1 base at V and 4 bases at J, with 8 bases between. Germline lookup yields CDR1 MGHRA and CDR2 YSYEKL. CDR3 length: 14 amino acids. CDR3 region: CASSQVGGYNEQFF. For the CDR3, the DNA is TGCGCCAGCAGCCAAGTAGGGGGTTACAATGAGCAGTTCTTC.

V is TRBV5-5 and J is TRBJ1-3; a weak D match, TRBD1 (5 bases). V was shortened by 2 bases and J by 6 bases, with 12 bases between the two germline ends. The CDR3 is 14 amino acids. Germline assignment: CDR1 SGHKS and CDR2 YYEKEE (reference sequence). The CDR3 nucleotides read TGTGCCAGCAGCTTCTCGGGACTTCAAAACACCATATATTTT. As protein: CASSFSGLQNTIYF. Full variable domain (remainder filled in from reference TRBV5-5 and TRBJ1-3): DAGVTQSPTHLIKTRGQQVTLRCSPISGHKSVSWYQQVLGQGPQFIFQYYEKEERGRGNFPDRFSARQFPNYSSELNVNALLLGDSALYLCASSFSGLQNTIYFGEGSWLTVV.

The chain employs TRBV5-1 and TRBJ1-1, with D maybe TRBD1 (6 bases). Germline V gives CDR1 SGHRS, CDR2 YFSETQ. V lost 4 bases, J lost 0 bases, and 10 bases lay in between. The CDR3 sequence is 14 residues long. In nucleotides, the CDR3 is TGCGCCAGCAGCACAGGGACAATGAACACTGAAGCTTTCTTT. Residues: CASSTGTMNTEAFF.

The chain couples TRBV6-4 to TRBJ1-6, with 7 positions matching TRBD1. Germline loops: CDR1 MRHNA, CDR2 SNTAGT. The CDR3 is 16 amino acids. Losses at the gene ends were 2 bases for V and 10 bases for J; bases not matched to a gene: 11. CDR3 bases: TGTGCCAGCAGTGACGATGCAGGGGGAAAGGGATCACCCCTCCACTTT. Protein product: CASSDDAGGKGSPLHF.

V and J are TRBV7-9 and TRBJ1-4; 7 bases fit TRBD1. Germline values: CDR1 SEHNR, CDR2 FQNEAQ (reference sequence). CDR3 length: 14 residues. Trimming cost V 1 base and J 6 bases; bases outside gene matches: 2. In DNA form, the CDR3 reads TGTGCCAGCAGCTTAGACAGGGGCTATGAAAAACTGTTTTTT. It translates to CASSLDRGYEKLFF.

CDR3 in amino acids: CSASPDRGSNQPQHF. CDR3 nucleotide sequence: TGCAGTGCGAGTCCAGACAGGGGCAGCAATCAGCCCCAGCATTTT. The chain carries TRBV20-1 and TRBJ1-5, with 8 bases lining up with TRBD1. Germline V gene lookup returns CDR1 DFQATT and CDR2 SNEGSKA (reference sequence). The trim removed 6 bases at V and 1 base at J, leaving 8 bases unmatched. The CDR3 extends over 15 amino acids.

This chain links TRBV5-4 with TRBJ2-7, with 8 bases identical to TRBD1. Trimming at V came to 4 bases and at J to 5 bases, leaving 11 bases not matched to a gene. The CDR3 length is 15 residues. The germline V gene encodes CDR1 SGHNT and CDR2 YYREEE (reference sequence). Written as DNA, the CDR3 is TGTGCCAGCAGCGCTGGACAGGGAACGTATGACGAGCAGTACTTC. Protein: CASSAGQGTYDEQYF.